A selection of T cell receptor beta chains follows, all from one sample in a study of spatial heterogeneity in lung cancer. TCRdb itself ran the 5' RACE reads through MiXCR, one entry per CDR3 protein. The table has some 8,700 distinct CDR3 sequences, over 5% seen once. The specimen comprised lung tumor tissue, sampled at surgery. These receptors originate from a male donor with early-stage non-small cell lung cancer. The CDR3 runs from the conserved cysteine through the conserved F or W. Fields, in order: J gene, D gene, clone size, V gene, CDR3 DNA, CDR3 protein. The D gene is left open where the match is weak. Clone size is shown for a subset of rows, as once, few, many or a class of expanded clone.

TRBJ1-2,NA,many,TRBV7-9,TGTGCCAGCAGCCCTGCCGGGGAAGGCTACACCTTC,CASSPAGEGYTF
TRBJ1-2,NA,medium-sized,TRBV2,TGTGCCAGCAGTGAGGTCGGGGGTGCCTATGGCTACACCTTC,CASSEVGGAYGYTF
TRBJ1-2,NA,many,TRBV5-1,TGCGCCAGCAGCTTGCGGGACGGATATGGCTACACCTTC,CASSLRDGYGYTF
TRBJ2-7,TRBD2,medium-sized,TRBV7-6,TGTGCCAGCAGCTCACTAGCGGGAACTGCCTACGAGCAGTACTTC,CASSSLAGTAYEQYF
TRBJ2-5,NA,many,TRBV5-1,TGCGCCAGCAGCCGGATGGGGGCTACCCAAGAGACCCAGTACTTC,CASSRMGATQETQYF
TRBJ2-3,TRBD2,few,TRBV7-8,TGTGCCAGCAGCTTAGTACTAGCGGGAGATACGCAGTATTTT,CASSLVLAGDTQYF
TRBJ2-7,TRBD1,large,TRBV20-1,TGCAGTGCTAGTACCCAGGGGGCTCGTTGGTACGAGCAGTACTTC,CSASTQGARWYEQYF
TRBJ2-7,NA,many,TRBV2,TGTGCCAGCAGTAAAGCTAGGGGTGGCGAGCAGTACTTC,CASSKARGGEQYF
TRBJ2-7,NA,many,TRBV6-5,TGTGCCAGCAGTTTCACCAGCGGCCCCTACGAGCAGTACTTC,CASSFTSGPYEQYF
TRBJ2-1,TRBD2,many,TRBV4-1,TGCGCCAGCAGCCAGAGCACGGGACTAGCTTACAATGAGCAGTTCTTC,CASSQSTGLAYNEQFF
TRBJ1-5,TRBD1,many,TRBV20-1,TGCAGTGCTAGAGTAGGGGGCAGGGGCAATCAGCCCCAGCATTTT,CSARVGGRGNQPQHF
TRBJ2-1,NA,many,TRBV11-3,TGTGCCAGCAGCCTGAGGACATCCCTATACAATGAGCAGTTCTTC,CASSLRTSLYNEQFF
TRBJ1-3,NA,many,TRBV6-5,TGTGCCAGCAGTACGACAGATTCTGGAAACACCATATATTTT,CASSTTDSGNTIYF
TRBJ2-3,NA,many,TRBV5-5,TGTGCCAGCAGCTTCCTGGGCCAGGGAGCGACCACAGATACGCAGTATTTT,CASSFLGQGATTDTQYF
TRBJ1-5,TRBD1,many,TRBV6-6,TGTGCCAGCAGCTGGTCGCCGACAGGGGAGGATCAGCCCCAGCATTTT,CASSWSPTGEDQPQHF
TRBJ2-3,NA,many,TRBV5-1,TGCGCCAGCAGCTTGGGGCAGGGCGACACAGATACGCAGTATTTT,CASSLGQGDTDTQYF
TRBJ1-6,TRBD1,medium-sized,TRBV7-8,TGTGCCAGCAGCTTAAAGGGACAGGGCCCTCTCGGTTCACCCCTCCACTTT,CASSLKGQGPLGSPLHF
TRBJ2-2,NA,many,TRBV30,TGTGCCTGGAGCACGGAAGCATGGGCCGGGGAGCTGTTTTTT,CAWSTEAWAGELFF
TRBJ2-2,TRBD1,NA,TRBV12-5,TGTGCTAGTGGTATCCTACAGGGGGACACCGGGGAGCTGTTTTTT,CASGILQGDTGELFF
TRBJ2-7,NA,many,TRBV7-9,TGTGCCAGCAGCTTACAAAGCGCTGAGCAGTACTTC,CASSLQSAEQYF
TRBJ2-7,TRBD2,few,TRBV7-6,TGTGCCAGCAGCTTCCGGACTAGCGGTAACTACGAGCAGTACTTC,CASSFRTSGNYEQYF